What follows describes a single T cell receptor (beta chain). At one boundary the junction diverges from the germline segment, which might be a read error. A primer in the constant region served to generate TCR beta cDNA from approximately 500 ng of total RNA. Three nested multiplex PCR rounds of slightly modified ARM-PCR generated TCR beta libraries. The two initial PCR rounds, roughly 9 cycles each, used TRBV1-TRBV30 forward and C-beta reverse primers. TCRdb redid the calling of the multiplex PCR reads with MiXCR, one entry per CDR3 protein. The sample shows fewer than 200,000 distinct CDR3 sequences, around four fifths of them seen only once. Germline values: CDR1 ENHRY, CDR2 SYGVKD. The CDR3 is made up of 19 amino acids. This entry belongs to a study of tumor-infiltrating lymphocytes in primary liver carcinoma. Co-extraction of both nucleic acids (RNA and DNA) used roughly 19-33 mg of unsorted bulk tissue.

The chain links TRBV10-3 to TRBJ2-3; TRBD2 might be the D (5 bases). The sample was tumor tissue from primary liver carcinoma. The receptor was isolated from a man in his forties or fifties with primary liver carcinoma and hepatitis B virus infection. The CDR3 here is CAIIGPVTSVRVDTNTQYF. The CDR3, as DNA: TGTGCCATCATTGGACCCGTTACGAGCGTGAGGGTAGACACAAATACGCAGTATTTT.